Shown below are 8 T cell receptor beta chains from a single sample sequenced in a study of T-cell reconstitution after alpha-beta-depleted transplantation in children. During its preparation, the TCRbeta library received unique molecular identifiers. TCRdb re-called the PCR reads through MiXCR, storing one row per CDR3 protein. The repertoire consists of about 580,000 distinct CDR3 sequences, with about 23% occurring once and the leading ten covering approximately 14%. The starting material was PBMCs, mostly from graft donor cells, obtained 360 days after TCRalphabeta/CD19-depleted stem cell transplant. These receptors originate from a boy less than two years old who had a stem cell transplant for acute myeloid leukemia, so the T cells may come from the graft donor.

As to this clonotype: A much larger clonotype is one base distant, so this may be a read error. The gene calls are TRBV20-1 and TRBJ2-1; maybe TRBD1 (6 bases). Germline CDR1 DFQATT, CDR2 SNEGSKA (reference sequence). CDR3 length: 17 amino acids. The CDR3 coding sequence is TGCTGTGCTACGGAAGCGGACAGACGTGCCCTATACAATGAGCAGTTCTTC. Translated: CCATEADRRALYNEQFF.

This clonotype was observed a few times. The rearrangement links TRBV7-2 to TRBJ2-5; no reliable D call. Per the germline V gene, CDR1 is SGHTA and CDR2 is FQGNSA. V was pared by 4 bases and J by 1 base, with 13 bases between. The CDR3 has 15 residues. The CDR3 spells CASSSTLTFQETQYF. The CDR3 region has the DNA TGTGCCAGCAGCTCTACACTCACCTTCCAAGAGACCCAGTACTTC. The whole variable domain, remainder taken from reference TRBV7-2 and TRBJ2-5, is GAGVSQSPSNKVTEKGKDVELRCDPISGHTALYWYRQSLGQGLEFLIYFQGNSAPDKSGLPSDRFSAERTGGSVSTLTIQRTQQEDSAVYLCASSSTLTFQETQYFGPGTRLLVL.

This clonotype occurred once. V gene TRBV7-2 combines with J gene TRBJ2-7; tentatively, D is TRBD2 (6 bases). The CDR3 extends over 14 amino acids. Trimming pared 2 bases from V and 7 bases from J, leaving 15 bases between. Germline V gives CDR1 SGHTA, CDR2 FQGNSA. In DNA, the CDR3 is TGTGCCAGCAGCTTATCAGGCAGGGCGGGGGAGCAGTACTTC. Encoded protein: CASSLSGRAGEQYF.

V gene TRBV24-1 combines with J gene TRBJ2-3; D possibly uses TRBD1 or TRBD2 (5 bases each). V lost 4 bases, J lost 1 base, and 11 bases lay in between. CDR1 KGHDR and CDR2 SFDVKD come from the germline V gene. The CDR3 spans 15 residues. For the CDR3, the DNA is TGTGCCACCAGTGACCTTCGGGACGGCACAGATACGCAGTATTTT. Amino acid sequence: CATSDLRDGTDTQYF.

This chain connects TRBV12-3 or TRBV12-4 to TRBJ1-3; D gene unclear. The CDR3 contains 14 residues. V was clipped by 3 bases and J by 0 bases, with 6 bases between them. The CDR3 spells CASSLPVSGNTIYF. The CDR3 bases are TGTGCCAGCAGTTTGCCGGTCTCTGGAAACACCATATATTTT.

The gene calls are TRBV6-5 and TRBJ2-3, with a weak D call TRBD1 (6 bases). Germline CDR1 and CDR2: MNHEY and SVGAGI. CDR3 size: 15 residues. Deletions cut 2 bases from V and 3 bases from J, with 12 bases between. Written as DNA, the CDR3 is TGTGCCAGCAGTTACGGACTGAGGGGGACAGATACGCAGTATTTT. It codes for CASSYGLRGTDTQYF.

This clonotype has just a few counts. The genes are TRBV12-3 or TRBV12-4 and TRBJ1-5; D may be TRBD1 (5 bases). V lost 5 bases to trimming and J lost 6 bases, with 23 bases between them. The length of the CDR3 is 17 residues. CDR3 loop: CASSPEAHGGGTQPQHF. The CDR3 DNA follows: TGTGCCAGCAGTCCAGAGGCCCACGGGGGAGGTACTCAGCCCCAGCATTTT.

This clonotype was seen repeatedly, ten times or more. The chain links TRBV7-9 to TRBJ2-7, with a tentative D call TRBD2 (5 bases). The germline CDR1 and CDR2 sequences are SEHNR and FQNEAQ (reference sequence). This CDR3 is 15 amino acids long. The V and J ends lost 5 bases and 4 bases respectively, with 18 bases between them. The CDR3, as DNA: TGTGCCAGCAGCCAGGACGCCAACCGGGGATACGAGCAGTACTTC. This encodes CASSQDANRGYEQYF.